This TCR beta chain is from a study of blood T cells in healthy people across ages. As regards this clonotype: What it binds is unknown.

The length of the CDR3 is 12 residues. Trimming shortened V by 6 bases and J by 9 bases, and 9 bases separated the two germline ends. The germline CDR1 and CDR2 sequences are MNHEY and SVGAGI. Findings of the study overall: The authors considered diversity estimates from one million T cells to be underestimates.

PCR was performed a second time for 7 to 11 cycles using a sample-barcoded 5' primer and a J-beta primer mix. Through a template-switch adaptor with 12 random nucleotides, each cDNA molecule received a tag. Each CDR3 protein gets one entry after TCRdb re-called the 5' RACE reads with MiXCR. The table lists approximately 360,000 distinct CDR3 sequences, about 52% of them singletons. The sequence was obtained from a man aged 55 to 70 in good health. The chain employs TRBV6-5 and TRBJ1-6; D not resolved. The specimen sequenced was blood. CDR3 residues: CASSRVSSPLHF. CDR3 DNA: TGTGCCAGCAGCCGCGTGTCTTCACCCCTCCACTTT.